These 32 T cell receptor beta chains were all obtained from the same sample, sequenced in a study of blood T cell repertoires in COVID-19. Profiled with immunoSEQ multiplex PCR; TCRdb holds only in-frame clones, not every one. The table lists approximately 51,000 clones, approximately 86% of them singletons. Sequencing input: peripheral blood. The receptors shown here come from a man between 35 and 55 years old with active COVID-19.

The chain uses TRBV27 and TRBJ1-2, with D hard to call. The CDR3 runs 15 residues. The V gene's germline CDR1 is MNHEY and CDR2 SMNVEV (reference sequence). The ends were cut back, 0 bases at V and 4 bases at J, with 12 bases in the middle. The CDR3 sequence is CASSLSMAGFYGYTF. The CDR3 DNA reads TGTGCCAGCAGTTTATCGATGGCGGGGTTCTATGGCTACACCTTC.

This chain connects TRBV9 to TRBJ2-4, with 15 bases identical to TRBD2. Trimming removed 3 bases from V and 8 bases from J; junction bases left unmatched: 9. The CDR3 spans 17 residues. Germline lookup yields CDR1 SGDLS and CDR2 YYNGEE. CDR3 sequence: CASSAGAGLAGGDIQYF. Written as DNA, the CDR3 is TGTGCCAGCAGCGCCGGTGCGGGACTAGCGGGAGGAGACATTCAGTACTTC.

V and J are TRBV7-6 and TRBJ2-7; 11 nucleotides align to TRBD1. With V trimmed by 3 bases and J by 4 bases, 5 bases remained unmatched. The CDR3 runs to 15 residues. Looked up from germline, CDR1 is SGHVS and CDR2 is FNYEAQ. The CDR3 DNA is TGTGCCAGCAGCTTTAGGACAGGGGGCATGTACGAGCAGTACTTC. Its translation: CASSFRTGGMYEQYF.

J is TRBJ2-7 and V is TRBV28; maybe TRBD2 (7 bases). The germline CDR1 and CDR2 sequences are MDHEN and SYDVKM. Deletions cut 5 bases from V and 0 bases from J, with 23 bases between. The CDR3 loop spans 18 amino acids. CDR3 in DNA: TGTGCCAGCAGTCCAGTAACAGGGACTACAAGGGACTCCTACGAGCAGTACTTC. As protein: CASSPVTGTTRDSYEQYF.

The V gene is TRBV7-9, the J gene TRBJ1-4; D remains unclear. Germline V gene lookup returns CDR1 SEHNR and CDR2 FQNEAQ (reference sequence). The V gene lost 1 base and the J gene lost 8 bases, with 8 bases spanning the gap. This CDR3 spans 13 amino acids. The CDR3 nucleotides read TGTGCCAGCAGCTTAGGGGCTGAGGAAAAACTGTTTTTT. It encodes CASSLGAEEKLFF.

The gene calls are TRBV30 and TRBJ2-3, with 11 bases identical to TRBD2. In germline, CDR1 is GTSNPN, CDR2 SVGIG (reference sequence). The V segment lost 5 bases and the J segment 6 bases; nucleotides outside the gene matches: 10. The CDR3 length is 15 residues. This chain's CDR3 is CAWGLAGGALDTQYF. The CDR3 DNA reads as TGTGCCTGGGGATTAGCGGGGGGGGCCTTGGATACGCAGTATTTT.

The chain combines TRBV7-8 with TRBJ1-3; 8 positions match TRBD1. The CDR3 is 15 amino acids. The V gene's germline CDR1 is SGHVS and CDR2 FQNEAQ. V lost 3 bases, J lost 7 bases, and 8 bases stayed unmatched. The CDR3 reads CASSFGRGRRNTIYF. The CDR3 nucleotides read TGTGCCAGCAGCTTCGGCAGGGGGCGAAGGAACACCATATATTTT.

V gene TRBV28 combines with J gene TRBJ1-4, with D perhaps TRBD1 (6 bases). CDR3 size: 14 residues. Between the trimmed V and J ends, which lost 7 bases and 0 bases, there was a span of 9 bases. CDR1 and CDR2 from the germline V gene are MDHEN and SYDVKM. This CDR3 reads CASKWTATNEKLFF. The CDR3 DNA is TGTGCCAGCAAATGGACAGCAACTAATGAAAAACTGTTTTTT.

The chain joins TRBV5-1 to TRBJ2-2; 7 positions agree with TRBD1. V shed 5 bases and J 2 bases; nucleotides not matched to a gene: 9. The CDR3 totals 16 residues. The germline CDR1 and CDR2 sequences are SGHRS and YFSETQ. CDR3 DNA: TGCGCCAGCAGTCGCACAGGGGACCACAACACCGGGGAGCTGTTTTTT. Translated: CASSRTGDHNTGELFF.

This rearrangement joins TRBV6-6 to TRBJ1-5; TRBD1 agrees at 8 bases. CDR3 length: 14 amino acids. Germline trimming cut 2 bases from V and 7 bases from J; bases unmatched to any gene: 4. Germline V CDR1 and CDR2: MNHNY, SVGAGI (reference sequence). CDR3 residues: CASSYPGQGQPQHF. The CDR3 DNA reads TGTGCCAGCAGTTACCCTGGACAGGGCCAGCCCCAGCATTTT.

The rearrangement links TRBV28 to TRBJ1-1; D is ambiguous. The V gene's germline CDR1 is MDHEN and CDR2 SYDVKM. The germline V and J ends were trimmed by 2 bases and 7 bases, with 5 bases remaining between them. There are 11 residues in the CDR3. The CDR3 nucleotides read TGTGCCAGCAGTTTAGGCAGTGAAGCTTTCTTT. Translation: CASSLGSEAFF.

The chain recombines TRBV6-5 with TRBJ2-1, with TRBD1 identical over 10 bases. CDR3 length equals 15 residues. From germline, CDR1 is MNHEY and CDR2 SVGAGI. V shed 6 bases and J 6 bases; nucleotides not matched to a gene: 8. The CDR3 here is CASRPRQGAFNEQFF. Here the CDR3 DNA reads TGTGCCAGCAGACCCCGACAGGGGGCCTTCAATGAGCAGTTCTTC.

V and J are TRBV7-9 and TRBJ1-1; D call uncertain. The germline V gene encodes CDR1 SEHNR and CDR2 FQNEAQ (reference sequence). The CDR3 is 14 amino acids. V was trimmed by 2 bases and J by 3 bases, leaving 10 bases between them. The CDR3 region has the DNA TGTGCCAGCAGCTTACGGGCGCGGGACACTGAAGCTTTCTTT. Translated, it gives CASSLRARDTEAFF.

The chain carries TRBV5-4 and TRBJ1-2; TRBD1 matches 7 bases. This CDR3 region has 16 residues. In germline, CDR1 is SGHNT, CDR2 YYREEE (reference sequence). V shed 3 bases, J shed 0 bases, and the junction held 8 bases outside the gene matches. The CDR3 region is CASSWGVTGTNYGYTF. The CDR3 DNA is TGTGCCAGCAGCTGGGGGGTGACAGGGACTAACTATGGCTACACCTTC. Using reference TRBV5-4 and TRBJ1-2 for the parts outside the CDR3, the full variable domain is ETGVTQSPTHLIKTRGQQVTLRCSSQSGHNTVSWYQQALGQGPQFIFQYYREEENGRGNFPPRFSGLQFPNYSSELNVNALELDDSALYLCASSWGVTGTNYGYTFGSGTRLTVV.

The CDR3 coding sequence is TGTGCCAGTAGGGGCCGTATGGGACTAGCGGGCAATGAGCAGTTCTTC. This encodes CASRGRMGLAGNEQFF. The chain employs TRBV19 and TRBJ2-1; 12 bases agree with TRBD2. Germline CDR1 reads LNHDA; CDR2 reads SQIVND (reference sequence). V trimming: 6 bases; J trimming: 6 bases; junction bases outside the gene matches: 9. The CDR3 totals 16 residues.

The chain links TRBV7-3 to TRBJ2-7; perhaps TRBD2 as D (6 bases). This CDR3 has 15 residues. The germline gives CDR1 SGHTA, CDR2 FQGTGA. V dropped 4 bases and J dropped 3 bases, with 16 bases sitting between them. CDR3 DNA sequence: TGTGCCAGCAGCTCCAAAGTCAGCGGGTTCTACGAGCAGTACTTC. As protein: CASSSKVSGFYEQYF.

The rearrangement joins TRBV28 to TRBJ2-1, with a tentative D call TRBD2 (5 bases). This CDR3 is 18 amino acids long. Trimming stripped 5 bases from V and 5 bases from J, with 25 bases between. In germline, CDR1 is MDHEN, CDR2 SYDVKM. The CDR3 DNA follows: TGTGCCAGCAGTCCGGTCACCGGGGTGTCCGGACCAGACAATGAGCAGTTCTTC. This codes for CASSPVTGVSGPDNEQFF.

The chain joins TRBV9 to TRBJ2-7, with 11 bases matching TRBD1. CDR1 and CDR2 (germline): SGDLS, YYNGEE. The CDR3 totals 15 residues. V dropped 4 bases and J dropped 3; count of bases not matched to a gene: 6. The CDR3 sequence is CASSPRDRGNYEQYF. CDR3 nucleotide sequence: TGTGCCAGCAGCCCAAGGGACAGGGGGAACTACGAGCAGTACTTC.

This chain uses TRBV5-4 with TRBJ2-1; 12 positions agree with TRBD2. This CDR3 contains 17 residues. Germline lookup yields CDR1 SGHNT and CDR2 YYREEE (reference sequence). Trimming cost V 4 bases and J 5 bases; bases outside gene matches: 10. This CDR3 reads CASSRGLAGVRDNEQFF. DNA of the CDR3: TGTGCCAGCAGCCGGGGACTAGCGGGTGTACGAGACAATGAGCAGTTCTTC.

The chain couples TRBV9 to TRBJ2-3; D is possibly TRBD2 (5 bases). The V end was cut by 0 bases, the J end by 0 bases, with 8 bases between. The CDR3 runs to 15 residues. The germline V gene encodes CDR1 SGDLS and CDR2 YYNGEE. CDR3 sequence: CASSVAQRSTDTQYF. CDR3 sequence (DNA): TGTGCCAGCAGCGTAGCCCAGCGGAGCACAGATACGCAGTATTTT.

This chain links TRBV19 with TRBJ2-1; D remains unclear. Germline CDR1 reads LNHDA; CDR2 reads SQIVND (reference sequence). Trimming removed 3 bases from V and 2 bases from J, with 8 bases in between. There are 14 residues in the CDR3. The DNA of the CDR3 is TGTGCCAGTAGTATGAGAGGCCCCTACAATGAGCAGTTCTTC. It encodes CASSMRGPYNEQFF.

This chain connects TRBV4-2 to TRBJ2-4, with D maybe TRBD2 (7 bases). This CDR3 comprises 17 residues. Trimming left V 1 base short and J 1 base short, with 14 bases between. Germline loops: CDR1 LGHNA, CDR2 YNFKEQ. The DNA for the CDR3 is TGTGCCAGCAGCCAAGCGAGGGGGAGGGGGGCCAAAAACATTCAGTACTTC. This translates into CASSQARGRGAKNIQYF.

The chain carries TRBV27 and TRBJ2-7; perhaps TRBD2 as D (5 bases). With 2 bases removed from V and 2 bases from J, the gap between germline ends came to 7 bases. CDR1 and CDR2 (germline): MNHEY, SMNVEV (reference sequence). CDR3 size: 13 residues. The DNA for the CDR3 is TGTGCCAGCAGTTTAGGAGGCCCCTACGAGCAGTACTTC. It encodes CASSLGGPYEQYF.

For the CDR3, the DNA is TGTGCCAGCAGTGAGTCGTTATCCTACGAGCAGTACTTC. As protein: CASSESLSYEQYF. The V gene is TRBV2, the J gene TRBJ2-7, with no clear D. Trimming took 3 bases from V and 1 from J, leaving 7 bases between them. Germline-derived CDR1 and CDR2 are SNHLY and FYNNEI. The CDR3 loop spans 13 amino acids.

The rearrangement links TRBV7-2 to TRBJ2-7, with D tentatively TRBD1 (6 bases). Trimming stripped 2 bases from V and 1 base from J, with 12 bases between. Germline values: CDR1 SGHTA, CDR2 FQGNSA. The CDR3 is made up of 15 amino acids. The chain's CDR3 is CASSLWGQGSYEQYF. CDR3 in DNA: TGTGCCAGCAGCTTATGGGGACAAGGTTCCTACGAGCAGTACTTC.

This clone has just a few counts. The chain couples TRBV28 to TRBJ2-2, with 7 bases identical to TRBD2. Germline trimming cut 8 bases from V and 6 bases from J; bases unmatched to any gene: 12. The germline V gene has CDR1 MDHEN and CDR2 SYDVKM. The length of the CDR3 is 15 residues. DNA of the CDR3: TGTGCCAGCCTCTCGTGGGGGAGGGGATCCGGGGAGCTGTTTTTT. The encoded protein is CASLSWGRGSGELFF.

The V call is TRBV12-5, the J call TRBJ2-2; 9 bases line up with TRBD1. V shed 0 bases and J 6 bases; nucleotides not matched to a gene: 11. Germline CDR1 is LGHNT and CDR2 is FRNRAP. The CDR3 is 18 amino acids. The CDR3 sequence is CASGLVLGGRDRAGELFF. The CDR3, as DNA: TGTGCTAGTGGTTTGGTACTCGGGGGGAGGGACAGGGCCGGGGAGCTGTTTTTT.

This chain connects TRBV6-5 to TRBJ2-1; 12 nucleotides match TRBD2. CDR1 and CDR2 (germline): MNHEY, SVGAGI. The CDR3 is made up of 15 amino acids. Germline trimming cut 6 bases from V and 4 bases from J; bases unmatched to any gene: 4. The CDR3 here is CASSASGRVYNEQFF. The CDR3 DNA is TGTGCCAGCAGCGCTAGCGGGAGGGTGTACAATGAGCAGTTCTTC.

Note on this clone: An end of the junction does not agree with germline; a read error may underlie this. V and J are TRBV28 and TRBJ2-3; a weak D match, TRBD2 (6 bases). CDR1 MDHEN and CDR2 SYDVKM come from the germline V gene. The length of the CDR3 is 14 residues. The CDR3 bases are TGTGCCAGCAGTCCCCGCCATCCTCGGGACTTTGGGCATTTT. This translates into CASSPRHPRDFGHF.

The V and J genes are TRBV7-8 and TRBJ1-2; weak D call: TRBD1 (5 bases). With 1 base removed from V and 4 bases from J, the gap between germline ends came to 7 bases. The CDR3 totals 13 residues. The germline V gene has CDR1 SGHVS and CDR2 FQNEAQ. DNA of the CDR3: TGTGCCAGCAGCTTAGGTGGGGCCTATGGCTACACCTTC. Residues: CASSLGGAYGYTF.

This clone has more than one count but fewer than ten. The rearrangement uses TRBV20-1 and TRBJ1-5, with a possible D match to TRBD1 (5 bases). In germline, CDR1 is DFQATT, CDR2 SNEGSKA (reference sequence). V lost 7 bases to trimming and J lost 11 bases, with 6 bases between them. This CDR3 has 8 amino acids. CDR3 in amino acids: CSGGAQHF. CDR3 bases: TGCAGTGGGGGGGCCCAGCATTTT.

This chain links TRBV2 with TRBJ1-5, with TRBD1 identical over 9 bases. J gave up 3 bases and V 6 bases, and 6 bases lay outside the gene matches. Germline V gives CDR1 SNHLY, CDR2 FYNNEI. The CDR3 spans 15 residues. CDR3 loop: CASRMDRGFNQPQHF. The CDR3 coding sequence is TGTGCCAGCAGGATGGACAGGGGCTTCAATCAGCCCCAGCATTTT.